Each of the 32 T cell receptor beta chains below was sequenced from the same sample in a study of CD8 T cells in ankylosing spondylitis. TCRdb processed the 5' RACE reads anew with MiXCR; each CDR3 protein has one entry. Of about 39,000 distinct CDR3 sequences listed, over 2.5% were seen once; the top ten hold roughly 2.8%. Sequences were obtained from blood, either unsorted or a sorted T cell fraction (not recorded which). The receptors originated from a male donor with ankylosing spondylitis or in good health (not recorded which).

This clonotype was recorded many times. J is TRBJ2-2 and V is TRBV9; a weak D match, TRBD2 (6 bases). The CDR3 has 15 residues. Germline values: CDR1 SGDLS, CDR2 YYNGEE. V lost 3 bases, J lost 4 bases, and 13 bases lay in between. In DNA, the CDR3 is TGTGCCAGCAGCGGACGGACCGGGGGCACCGGGGAGCTGTTTTTT. Translation: CASSGRTGGTGELFF.

This clonotype appeared many times. The chain joins TRBV9 to TRBJ2-1; 10 bases fit TRBD2. V trimming: 0 bases; J trimming: 10 bases; junction bases outside the gene matches: 10. The CDR3 is 16 amino acids. Germline-derived CDR1 and CDR2 are SGDLS and YYNGEE. CDR3 coding DNA: TGTGCCAGCAGCGTAGCGGGGCTAGCGGGAGAAGGGGAGCAGTTCTTC. Translating it yields CASSVAGLAGEGEQFF.

This clonotype was picked up many times. V gene TRBV9 combines with J gene TRBJ2-2; 14 nucleotides line up with TRBD2. The CDR3 is made up of 19 amino acids. The ends lost 3 bases at V and 1 base at J; junction bases unmatched: 8. Germline CDR1 is SGDLS and CDR2 is YYNGEE. For the CDR3, the DNA is TGTGCCAGCAGCGACTCCGGGACTAGCGGGAGTTGGAACACCGGGGAGCTGTTTTTT. Translating it yields CASSDSGTSGSWNTGELFF.

This clonotype was observed at least ten times. The chain carries TRBV9 and TRBJ2-1, with 7 bases that match TRBD1. The length of the CDR3 is 17 residues. Per germline, CDR1 SGDLS and CDR2 YYNGEE. V was clipped by 4 bases and J by 0 bases; unmatched bases: 10. The CDR3 loop is CASSHTEGASSYNEQFF. CDR3 nucleotide sequence: TGTGCCAGCAGCCACACTGAGGGGGCAAGCTCCTACAATGAGCAGTTCTTC.

This clonotype was counted ten times or more. The DNA for the CDR3 is TGTGCCAGCAGCGTAGCACTAGCGGGCCTCCAAGATACGCAGTATTTT. Protein: CASSVALAGLQDTQYF. This chain uses TRBV9 with TRBJ2-3; 9 nucleotides agree with TRBD2. The ends lost 0 bases at V and 5 bases at J; junction bases unmatched: 7. The CDR3 runs 16 residues. The germline CDR1 and CDR2 sequences are SGDLS and YYNGEE.

Many counts were recorded for this clonotype. V is TRBV9 and J is TRBJ2-3; 14 bases agree with TRBD2. Looked up from germline, CDR1 is SGDLS and CDR2 is YYNGEE. The CDR3 consists of 18 residues. V dropped 4 bases and J dropped 0; count of bases not matched to a gene: 7. The CDR3 is CASSPRTSGRISTDTQYF. For the CDR3, the DNA is TGTGCCAGCAGCCCCCGGACTAGCGGGAGGATTAGCACAGATACGCAGTATTTT.

This clonotype has more than one count but fewer than ten. The DNA of the CDR3 is TGTGCCAGCAGCGATGGACAGAACTTGGCCAAAAACATTCAGTACTTC. Its translation is CASSDGQNLAKNIQYF. The chain couples TRBV9 to TRBJ2-4, with a tentative D call TRBD1 (6 bases). From germline, CDR1 is SGDLS and CDR2 YYNGEE. Trimming cost V 3 bases and J 1 base, with 14 bases left between them. This CDR3 region has 16 residues.

The table lists this clonotype with many counts. The CDR3 DNA is TGTGCCAGCAGCGGGTTGACTAGCGGGGGGGCATATGAGCAGTTCTTC. It translates to CASSGLTSGGAYEQFF. This chain uses TRBV9 with TRBJ2-1; 14 positions match TRBD2. The germline V gene encodes CDR1 SGDLS and CDR2 YYNGEE. There are 16 residues in the CDR3. Trimming cost V 3 bases and J 8 bases; bases outside gene matches: 7.

The chain couples TRBV9 to TRBJ1-2, with D unclear. Trimming removed 0 bases from V and 5 bases from J, with 11 bases in between. The CDR3 extends over 14 amino acids. Germline V CDR1 and CDR2: SGDLS, YYNGEE. The CDR3 loop is CASSVAPSTYGYTF. In DNA form, the CDR3 reads TGTGCCAGCAGCGTAGCCCCGTCCACTTATGGCTACACCTTC.

This clonotype occurred many times. The J gene is TRBJ2-5, the V gene TRBV9; TRBD2 matches 14 bases. The V and J ends lost 6 bases and 2 bases, in that order; junction bases with no gene match: 9. Germline CDR1 reads SGDLS; CDR2 reads YYNGEE. The CDR3 covers 17 residues. This chain's CDR3 is CASTGTSGSSSQETQYF. In DNA, the CDR3 is TGTGCCAGCACCGGGACTAGCGGGAGTTCTTCGCAAGAGACCCAGTACTTC.

This clonotype was observed at least ten times. The rearrangement uses TRBV9 and TRBJ2-3; possibly TRBD2 for D (5 bases). CDR1 SGDLS and CDR2 YYNGEE come from the germline V gene. The CDR3 runs 13 residues. The V end lost 2 bases, the J end lost 4 bases, and 8 bases lay between the germline ends. The CDR3 loop reads CASSVMGADTQYF. As DNA, the CDR3 is TGTGCCAGCAGCGTCATGGGAGCAGATACGCAGTATTTT.

This clonotype was detected ten times or more. The gene calls are TRBV27 and TRBJ2-1; the D is unclear. With 9 bases removed from V and 6 bases from J, the gap between germline ends came to 12 bases. The CDR3 spans 12 residues. Germline values: CDR1 MNHEY, CDR2 SMNVEV (reference sequence). The CDR3 DNA reads TGTGCCAGACTGGATTGGGGCAATGAGCAGTTCTTC. Encoded protein: CARLDWGNEQFF.

This clonotype appeared many times. This sequence joins TRBV9 and TRBJ1-3, with no clear D. V lost 2 bases to trimming and J lost 0 bases, with 9 bases between them. Germline V gene data show CDR1 as SGDLS and CDR2 as YYNGEE. This CDR3 contains 15 residues. The CDR3 DNA reads as TGTGCCAGCAGCGTCGCCGACTACTCTGGAAACACCATATATTTT. Protein: CASSVADYSGNTIYF.

In its sample, this clonotype was seen many times. The rearrangement joins TRBV9 to TRBJ2-5; TRBD1 matches at 8 bases. Germline CDR1 reads SGDLS; CDR2 reads YYNGEE. The CDR3 spans 16 residues. Trimming took 0 bases from V and 4 from J; bases not matched to a gene: 8. The CDR3 nucleotides are TGTGCCAGCAGCGTAGCTACCGCAGGGGGCGCAGAGACCCAGTACTTC. This encodes CASSVATAGGAETQYF. Full variable domain (rest looked up from reference TRBV9 and TRBJ2-5): DSGVTQTPKHLITATGQRVTLRCSPRSGDLSVYWYQQSLDQGLQFLIQYYNGEERAKGNILERFSAQQFPDLHSELNLSSLELGDSALYFCASSVATAGGAETQYFGPGTRLLVL.

This clonotype has ten or more counts. The V gene is TRBV9, the J gene TRBJ2-3; a possible D gene is TRBD2 (7 bases). The CDR3 spans 15 residues. CDR1 and CDR2 from the germline V gene are SGDLS and YYNGEE. Trimming cost V 2 bases and J 3 bases, with 13 bases left between them. The CDR3 sequence: CASSVRGAGTDTQYF. CDR3 coding DNA: TGTGCCAGCAGCGTTCGGGGGGCCGGAACAGATACGCAGTATTTT.

The table lists this clonotype with many counts. This chain connects TRBV9 to TRBJ2-6; D unclear. The V end was cut by 0 bases, the J end by 1 base, with 8 bases between. CDR1 and CDR2 (germline): SGDLS, YYNGEE. The CDR3 loop spans 16 amino acids. The CDR3 sequence is CASSVGHPSGANVLTF. The DNA for the CDR3 is TGTGCCAGCAGCGTAGGACACCCTTCTGGGGCCAACGTCCTGACTTTC.

This clonotype showed up many times. This chain joins TRBV9 and TRBJ2-1, with D possibly being TRBD2 (7 bases). V shed 0 bases and J shed 5 bases, with 12 bases lying between them. This CDR3 has 15 amino acids. In germline, CDR1 is SGDLS, CDR2 YYNGEE. For the CDR3, the DNA is TGTGCCAGCAGCGTAGGGCGGGGGCCCCACAATGAGCAGTTCTTC. It yields the protein CASSVGRGPHNEQFF.

This clonotype has at least ten counts. The V gene is TRBV9, the J gene TRBJ2-3; 9 nucleotides align to TRBD2. Unmatched junction bases numbered 7, after V lost 0 bases and J lost 2 bases. This CDR3 region has 17 residues. Germline CDR1 and CDR2: SGDLS and YYNGEE. The CDR3 loop is CASSVVPAGGVTDTQYF. The CDR3 DNA sequence: TGTGCCAGCAGCGTAGTCCCCGCGGGGGGGGTCACAGATACGCAGTATTTT.

The rearrangement uses TRBV9 and TRBJ2-1, with D perhaps TRBD1 or TRBD2 (5 bases each). CDR1 is SGDLS and CDR2 is YYNGEE in the germline V gene. The V end was cut by 4 bases, the J end by 7 bases, with 12 bases between. CDR3 length: 13 amino acids. The CDR3 bases are TGTGCCAGCAGCCCAGGGACGCGTAATGAGCAGTTCTTC. Translation gives CASSPGTRNEQFF.

The sample holds many counts of this clonotype. The chain links TRBV9 to TRBJ2-2; D is perhaps TRBD2 (6 bases). Germline V gene lookup returns CDR1 SGDLS and CDR2 YYNGEE. The length of the CDR3 is 15 residues. Trimming shortened V by 3 bases and J by 3 bases, and 12 bases separated the two germline ends. CDR3 loop: CASSARDSYTGELFF. CDR3 bases: TGTGCCAGCAGCGCCCGGGACTCCTACACCGGGGAGCTGTTTTTT.

The sample holds many counts of this clonotype. V and J are TRBV9 and TRBJ2-1; 10 bases match TRBD2. The ends lost 2 bases at V and 10 bases at J; junction bases unmatched: 9. CDR1 is SGDLS, CDR2 YYNGEE, per germline. The CDR3 covers 15 residues. The CDR3 protein is CASSVSAGGPVEQFF. The CDR3 bases are TGTGCCAGCAGCGTGTCAGCGGGGGGGCCGGTAGAGCAGTTCTTC.

This clonotype was seen repeatedly, ten times or more. V and J are TRBV9 and TRBJ2-4, with 10 bases lining up with TRBD1. Germline-derived CDR1 and CDR2 are SGDLS and YYNGEE. V gave up 3 bases and J gave up 5 bases; unmatched junction bases: 5. The CDR3 length is 15 residues. CDR3 protein: CASSGPGQGENIQYF. In nucleotides, the CDR3 is TGTGCCAGCAGCGGCCCTGGACAGGGGGAAAACATTCAGTACTTC.

In this sample, this clonotype turned up many times. The gene calls are TRBV9 and TRBJ2-3, with TRBD2 as a possible D gene (7 bases). The CDR3 is made up of 17 amino acids. V lost 1 base, J lost 2 bases, and 17 bases lay in between. The germline V gene encodes CDR1 SGDLS and CDR2 YYNGEE. CDR3 in amino acids: CASSVRGGGKYTDTQYF. CDR3 nucleotides: TGTGCCAGCAGCGTAAGAGGGGGGGGGAAATACACAGATACGCAGTATTTT. Complete variable domain (other parts from reference TRBV9 and TRBJ2-3): DSGVTQTPKHLITATGQRVTLRCSPRSGDLSVYWYQQSLDQGLQFLIQYYNGEERAKGNILERFSAQQFPDLHSELNLSSLELGDSALYFCASSVRGGGKYTDTQYFGPGTRLTVL.

This clonotype was detected many times. V and J are TRBV9 and TRBJ2-4; 9 positions match TRBD1. The germline V gene has CDR1 SGDLS and CDR2 YYNGEE. V lost 3 bases, J lost 7 bases, and 8 bases stayed unmatched. This CDR3 comprises 15 residues. The CDR3 is CASSALGQGGNIQYF. The DNA for the CDR3 is TGTGCCAGCAGCGCACTGGGACAGGGCGGGAACATTCAGTACTTC.

This clonotype came up many times. This chain joins TRBV9 and TRBJ2-1; weak D call: TRBD2 (6 bases). The CDR3 consists of 12 residues. Germline-derived CDR1 and CDR2 are SGDLS and YYNGEE. The V and J ends lost 3 bases and 10 bases respectively, with 11 bases between them. CDR3 region: CASSGGLQEQFF. In nucleotides, the CDR3 is TGTGCCAGCAGCGGGGGACTGCAGGAGCAGTTCTTC.

This clonotype showed up just a few times. The CDR3 region is CASSFTGTGDTEAFF. CDR3 in DNA: TGTGCCAGCAGCTTTACCGGGACAGGGGACACTGAAGCTTTCTTT. The chain has TRBV9 and TRBJ1-1; 10 bases are shared with TRBD1. V was pared by 4 bases and J by 3 bases, with 6 bases of the junction left unmatched. There are 15 residues in the CDR3. In germline, CDR1 is SGDLS, CDR2 YYNGEE.

This clonotype was found many times. The gene calls are TRBV9 and TRBJ2-3, with 13 nucleotides matching TRBD2. Germline assignment: CDR1 SGDLS and CDR2 YYNGEE. The CDR3 runs to 15 residues. Trimming removed 4 bases from V and 5 bases from J; junction bases left unmatched: 4. The CDR3 DNA reads as TGTGCCAGCAGCCAACTAGCGGGAGGGGGAGATACGCAGTATTTT. Its translation is CASSQLAGGGDTQYF.

There are many counts of this clonotype. The chain carries TRBV9 and TRBJ1-2; TRBD1 might be the D (6 bases). Germline CDR1 is SGDLS and CDR2 is YYNGEE. With 3 bases removed from V and 8 bases from J, the gap between germline ends came to 17 bases. The CDR3 consists of 14 residues. The CDR3 sequence is CASSGGDTLGGYTF. The CDR3 region has the DNA TGTGCCAGCAGCGGGGGGGACACCCTCGGGGGCTACACCTTC.

This clonotype was recorded many times. The V and J genes are TRBV9 and TRBJ2-3; possible D gene TRBD2, 5 bases. This CDR3 spans 19 amino acids. The ends were cut back, 0 bases at V and 0 bases at J, with 20 bases in the middle. Germline values: CDR1 SGDLS, CDR2 YYNGEE. CDR3: CASSVVSGESLPSTDTQYF. The CDR3 nucleotides are TGTGCCAGCAGCGTAGTATCTGGGGAGAGCCTTCCTAGCACAGATACGCAGTATTTT.

This clonotype was seen ten or more times. The V and J genes are TRBV9 and TRBJ2-3; D is perhaps TRBD1 (6 bases). The germline CDR1 and CDR2 sequences are SGDLS and YYNGEE. This CDR3 comprises 16 residues. The V and J ends lost 4 bases and 4 bases respectively, with 19 bases between them. This CDR3 reads CASSPRAGDYSDTQYF. For the CDR3, the DNA is TGTGCCAGCAGCCCCCGGGCAGGGGATTACTCAGATACGCAGTATTTT.

Many counts were recorded for this clonotype. The chain joins TRBV9 to TRBJ2-2, with TRBD2 as a possible D gene (6 bases). Trimming left V 0 bases short and J 2 bases short, with 17 bases between. The CDR3 covers 18 residues. Germline loops: CDR1 SGDLS, CDR2 YYNGEE. The CDR3: CASSVAGGTTGNTGELFF. In nucleotides, the CDR3 is TGTGCCAGCAGCGTAGCGGGCGGGACGACGGGCAACACCGGGGAGCTGTTTTTT.

This clonotype was counted ten times or more. The chain couples TRBV9 to TRBJ1-5; TRBD1 matches 7 bases. V was clipped by 4 bases and J by 1 base; unmatched bases: 5. Germline V gene sequence: CDR1 SGDLS, CDR2 YYNGEE. The CDR3 extends over 15 amino acids. The CDR3 region is CASSPTGHSNQPQHF. CDR3 nucleotide sequence: TGTGCCAGCAGCCCGACAGGGCACAGCAATCAGCCCCAGCATTTT.